These 8 T cell receptor beta chains originate from one sample sequenced in a study of T cell responses to AZD1222 COVID-19 vaccine. This table comes from immunoSEQ multiplex PCR, and its TCRdb copy is limited to in-frame clones, with some not included. The top ten hold 7.5% of the sample, which has more than 95,000 clones, about 90% seen once. The specimen was peripheral blood, collected on day 0 of AZD1222 vaccination. These receptors were collected from an adult in good health.

J is TRBJ1-2 and V is TRBV29-1, with D tentatively TRBD1 (6 bases). V gave up 1 base and J gave up 5 bases, with 11 bases separating them. The CDR3 loop spans 13 amino acids. Looked up from germline, CDR1 is SQVTM and CDR2 is ANQGSEA. The CDR3 DNA reads as TGCAGCGTTGAAGCGGAACAGGGATATGGCTACACCTTC. Its protein product is CSVEAEQGYGYTF.

The chain joins TRBV20-1 to TRBJ2-1; no definite D call. Germline assignment: CDR1 DFQATT and CDR2 SNEGSKA (reference sequence). V was trimmed by 1 base and J by 3 bases, leaving 1 base between them. The CDR3 consists of 11 residues. The CDR3 region is CSARVYNEQFF. The CDR3 bases are TGCAGTGCTAGAGTCTACAATGAGCAGTTCTTC.

The chain recombines TRBV27 with TRBJ2-7; D gene unclear. Germline-derived CDR1 and CDR2 are MNHEY and SMNVEV (reference sequence). Trimming left V 4 bases short and J 0 bases short, with 7 bases between. The CDR3 sequence is 13 residues long. This chain's CDR3 is CASSSTISYEQYF. CDR3 nucleotides: TGTGCCAGCAGTTCAACAATCTCCTACGAGCAGTACTTC.

The V and J genes are TRBV11-2 and TRBJ1-1, with D maybe TRBD1 (5 bases). V was pared by 6 bases and J by 0 bases, with 14 bases between. The length of the CDR3 is 15 residues. Germline V lookup: CDR1 SGHAT, CDR2 FQNNGV. DNA of the CDR3: TGTGCCAGCAGTCGAGGGGCACTCCTGAACACTGAAGCTTTCTTT. Its translation: CASSRGALLNTEAFF.

The V and J genes are TRBV7-9 and TRBJ1-4; TRBD1 might be the D (5 bases). The CDR3 totals 15 residues. V lost 5 bases, J lost 7 bases, and 17 bases lay in between. The germline V gene encodes CDR1 SEHNR and CDR2 FQNEAQ (reference sequence). CDR3 amino acids: CASSQAPNTGEKLFF. In DNA, the CDR3 is TGTGCCAGCAGCCAGGCCCCGAACACAGGTGAAAAACTGTTTTTT. Full variable domain (outside the CDR3, taken from reference TRBV7-9 and TRBJ1-4): DTGVSQNPRHKITKRGQNVTFRCDPISEHNRLYWYRQTLGQGPEFLTYFQNEAQLEKSRLLSDRFSAERPKGSFSTLEIQRTEQGDSAMYLCASSQAPNTGEKLFFGSGTQLSVL.

CDR3 residues: CASSLGDDSQQFF. The DNA for the CDR3 is TGTGCCAGCAGTTTAGGGGATGATAGTCAGCAGTTCTTC. The V gene is TRBV12-3 or TRBV12-4, the J gene TRBJ2-1; no clear D. V lost 1 base, J lost 11 bases, and 12 bases lay in between. CDR3 size: 13 residues.

This chain uses TRBV9 with TRBJ1-2, with TRBD1 matching 9 bases. The CDR3 sequence is 16 residues long. V dropped 4 bases and J dropped 7; count of bases not matched to a gene: 14. Germline CDR1 is SGDLS and CDR2 is YYNGEE. The CDR3 protein is CASSKDPMGQGFGYTF. The CDR3 nucleotides read TGTGCCAGCAGCAAAGACCCGATGGGACAGGGTTTTGGCTACACCTTC.

V usage is TRBV7-9 and J usage is TRBJ1-3, with D uncertain. Germline CDR1 and CDR2: SEHNR and FQNEAQ (reference sequence). The CDR3 is 15 residues long. Trimming cost V 2 bases and J 0 bases, with 8 bases left between them. Here the CDR3 reads CASSLMNLSGNTIYF. In nucleotides, the CDR3 is TGTGCCAGCAGCTTAATGAACCTCTCTGGAAACACCATATATTTT.